The TCR beta chain described here comes from a study of T cell changes during pregnancy in multiple sclerosis. The CDR3 contains 15 residues. Germline V lookup: CDR1 KGHSH, CDR2 LQKENI. J lost 4 bases, V lost 5 bases, and 8 bases had no gene match. The assay was immunoSEQ multiplex PCR, and TCRdb's table has in-frame clones only and misses some. The data hold more than 45,000 clones, with 94% observed a single time. The rearrangement uses TRBV18 and TRBJ2-1; TRBD2 matches at 7 bases. The receptor comes from a female donor with multiple sclerosis, enrolled in a pregnancy study. Sequencing used CD4+ T cells from peripheral blood mononuclear cells, obtained in the first trimester of pregnancy. This chain's CDR3 is CASSIKGGPYNEQFF. CDR3 sequence (DNA): TGTGCCAGCTCAATTAAGGGAGGGCCTTACAATGAGCAGTTCTTC.